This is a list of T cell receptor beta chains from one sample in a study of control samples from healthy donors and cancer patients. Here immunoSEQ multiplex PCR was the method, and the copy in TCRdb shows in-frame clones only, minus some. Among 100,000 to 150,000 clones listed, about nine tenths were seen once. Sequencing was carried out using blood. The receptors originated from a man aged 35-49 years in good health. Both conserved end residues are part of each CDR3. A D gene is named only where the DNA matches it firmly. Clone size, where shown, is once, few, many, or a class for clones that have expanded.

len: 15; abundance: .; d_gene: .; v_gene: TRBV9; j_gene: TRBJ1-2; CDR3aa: CASSGRGLGDYGYTF; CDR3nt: TGTGCCAGCAGCGGCAGGGGCTTAGGAGACTATGGCTACACCTTC
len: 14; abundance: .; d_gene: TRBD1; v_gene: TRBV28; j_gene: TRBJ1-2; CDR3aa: CASSSGTANYGYTF; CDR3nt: TGTGCCAGCAGTTCAGGGACAGCTAACTATGGCTACACCTTC
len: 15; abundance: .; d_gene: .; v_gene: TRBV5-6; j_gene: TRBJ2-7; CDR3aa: CASSLGRGFVSEQYF; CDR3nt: TGTGCCAGCAGCTTGGGTCGGGGGTTCGTCTCTGAGCAGTACTTC
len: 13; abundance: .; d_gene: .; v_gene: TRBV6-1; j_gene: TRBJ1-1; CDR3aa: CASSDQENTEAFF; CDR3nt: TGTGCCAGCAGTGATCAGGAAAACACTGAAGCTTTCTTT
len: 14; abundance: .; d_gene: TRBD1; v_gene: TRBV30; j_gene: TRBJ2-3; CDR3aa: CAWSVGTASDTQYF; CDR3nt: TGTGCCTGGAGTGTAGGGACAGCCTCAGATACGCAGTATTTT
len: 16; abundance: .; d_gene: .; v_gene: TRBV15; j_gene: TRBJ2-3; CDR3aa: CATSRGHSGYTDTQYF; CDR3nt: TGTGCCACCAGCAGGGGACACAGCGGATACACAGATACGCAGTATTTT
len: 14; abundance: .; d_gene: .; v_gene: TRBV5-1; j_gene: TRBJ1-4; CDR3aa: CASSLGPGEEKLFF; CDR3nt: TGCGCCAGCAGCTTAGGTCCAGGGGAAGAAAAACTGTTTTTT
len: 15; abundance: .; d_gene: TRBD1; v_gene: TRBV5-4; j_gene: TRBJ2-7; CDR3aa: CASSLGRDRPYEQYF; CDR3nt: TGTGCCAGCAGCTTAGGTCGGGACAGGCCCTACGAGCAGTACTTC
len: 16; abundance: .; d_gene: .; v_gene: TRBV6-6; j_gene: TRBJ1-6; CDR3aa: CASSPNDWITNSPLHF; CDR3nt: TGTGCCAGCAGCCCCAACGACTGGATCACGAATTCACCCCTCCACTTT
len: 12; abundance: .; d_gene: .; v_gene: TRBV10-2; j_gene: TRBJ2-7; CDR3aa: CASSESTYEQYF; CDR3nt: TGCGCCAGCAGTGAGTCGACCTACGAGCAGTACTTC
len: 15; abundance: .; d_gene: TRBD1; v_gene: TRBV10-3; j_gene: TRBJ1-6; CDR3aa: CAISEFTGGQSPLHF; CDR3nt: TGTGCCATCAGTGAGTTCACAGGGGGTCAATCACCCCTCCACTTT
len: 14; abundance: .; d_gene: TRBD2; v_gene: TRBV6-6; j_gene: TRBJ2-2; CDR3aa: CASSGGGHTGELFF; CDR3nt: TGTGCCAGCAGCGGGGGGGGGCACACCGGGGAGCTGTTTTTT
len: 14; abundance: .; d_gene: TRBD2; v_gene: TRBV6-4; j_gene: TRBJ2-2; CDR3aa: CASSDGTSTGELFF; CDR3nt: TGTGCCAGCAGTGACGGGACTAGCACCGGGGAGCTGTTTTTT
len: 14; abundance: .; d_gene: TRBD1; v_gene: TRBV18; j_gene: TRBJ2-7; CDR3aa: CASSPLGQDYEQYF; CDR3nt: TGTGCCAGCTCACCACTGGGACAGGACTACGAGCAGTACTTC
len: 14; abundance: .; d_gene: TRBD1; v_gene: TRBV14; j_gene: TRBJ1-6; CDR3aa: CASSPDRGASGLHF; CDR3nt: TGTGCCAGCAGCCCGGACAGGGGGGCCTCGGGCCTCCACTTT
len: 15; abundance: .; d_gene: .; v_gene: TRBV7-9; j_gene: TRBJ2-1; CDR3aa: CASSLTRTAYNEQFF; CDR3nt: TGTGCCAGCAGCCTTACAAGGACAGCGTACAATGAGCAGTTCTTC
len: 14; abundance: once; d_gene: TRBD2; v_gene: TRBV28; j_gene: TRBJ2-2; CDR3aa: CAAGLAGETGELFF; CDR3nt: TGTGCCGCCGGCCTAGCGGGAGAGACCGGGGAGCTGTTTTTT
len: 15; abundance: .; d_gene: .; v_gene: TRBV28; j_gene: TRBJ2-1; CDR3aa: CASSLLGGWGHEQFF; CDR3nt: TGTGCCAGCAGTTTATTGGGGGGTTGGGGGCATGAGCAGTTCTTC
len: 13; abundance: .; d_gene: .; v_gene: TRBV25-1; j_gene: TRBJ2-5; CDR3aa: CASSESGRETQYF; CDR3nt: TGTGCCAGCAGTGAATCAGGTAGAGAGACCCAGTACTTC
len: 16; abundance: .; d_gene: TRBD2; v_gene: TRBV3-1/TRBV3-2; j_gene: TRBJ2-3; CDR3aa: CASSYGGGAGTDTQYF; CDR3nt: TGTGCCAGCAGCTATGGCGGGGGGGCGGGCACAGATACGCAGTATTTT
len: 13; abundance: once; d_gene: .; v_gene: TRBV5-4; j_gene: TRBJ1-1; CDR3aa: CASSLGGLTEAFF; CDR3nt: TGTGCCAGCAGCTTGGGGGGTCTGACTGAAGCTTTCTTT
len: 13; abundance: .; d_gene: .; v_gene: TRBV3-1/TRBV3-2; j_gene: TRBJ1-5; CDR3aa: CASSQNIHQPQHF; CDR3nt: TGTGCCAGCAGCCAGAACATCCATCAGCCCCAGCATTTT
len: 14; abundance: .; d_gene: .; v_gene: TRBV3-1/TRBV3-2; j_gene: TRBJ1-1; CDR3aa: CASSQGAGNTEAFF; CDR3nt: TGTGCCAGCAGCCAAGGGGCCGGGAACACTGAAGCTTTCTTT